This TCR beta chain was identified in a study of T cell clonotyping in hematopoietic cell transplantation. The wider study: Pretransplant recipient samples were taken after cytoreduction. Study results and caveats: Pathologically expanded recipient clonotypes increased progressively from day 30 to day 180 as diversity fell.

With regard to this clone: Its antigen is undetermined.

Trimming pared 5 bases from V and 1 base from J, leaving 11 bases between. The CDR3 loop spans 14 amino acids. Germline lookup yields CDR1 SGHVS and CDR2 FNYEAQ. Time point of the sample: recipient sample about 28 days before transplant, after cytoreduction. This table comes from immunoSEQ multiplex PCR, and its TCRdb copy is limited to in-frame clones, with some not included. This sample has 65,000 to 80,000 clones, with 90% to 97% found just once. The receptor comes from a woman in her forties or fifties with acute myeloid leukemia. Some clones in this sample may be carry-over from other donors' samples. This chain connects TRBV7-6 to TRBJ1-1; D remains unclear. The material was peripheral blood mononuclear cells, obtained before stem cell transplant. The CDR3 nucleotides are TGTGCCAGCAGCGCTAGGACGGAGAACACTGAAGCTTTCTTT. This encodes CASSARTENTEAFF.